Following are 27 T cell receptor beta chains from one sample sequenced in a study of identical twins. TCRdb processed the 5' RACE reads anew with MiXCR; each CDR3 protein has one entry. The sample includes 1.5 million or so distinct CDR3 sequences, around a third of them seen just once. The sample consisted of cord blood. These receptor sequences come from a newborn girl in good health.

This clonotype was seen a few times. The V and J genes are TRBV4-2 and TRBJ2-3; D remains ambiguous. V was clipped by 1 base and J by 2 bases, with 13 bases between them. This CDR3 has 16 residues. Looked up from germline, CDR1 is LGHNA and CDR2 is YNFKEQ. For the CDR3, the DNA is TGTGCCAGCAGCCAAGCAGACTGGGCCTCCACAGATACGCAGTATTTT. Translating gives CASSQADWASTDTQYF.

This clonotype was detected only once. The CDR3 sequence is CASSQDLGASNEQYF. DNA of the CDR3: TGTGCCAGCAGCCAAGATCTGGGGGCTAGCAATGAGCAGTACTTC. The V gene is TRBV14, the J gene TRBJ2-1, with D possibly being TRBD1 (6 bases). The DNA matches TRBJ2-7 better at its end, which makes the J call doubtful. There are 15 residues in the CDR3. The germline V gene encodes CDR1 SGHDN and CDR2 FVKESK.

The chain couples TRBV7-9 to TRBJ2-3; D may be TRBD2 (6 bases). V shed 4 bases and J shed 2 bases, with 13 bases lying between them. The CDR3 contains 15 residues. CDR1 is SEHNR and CDR2 is FQNEAQ in the germline V gene (reference sequence). This CDR3 is CASSSTWTITDTQYF. The CDR3, as DNA: TGTGCCAGCAGCTCCACCTGGACTATCACAGATACGCAGTATTTT.

The chain is built from TRBV13 and TRBJ1-1; D is uncertain. The CDR3 covers 15 residues. The V end was cut by 8 bases, the J end by 4 bases, with 20 bases between. The germline V gene encodes CDR1 PRHDT and CDR2 FYEKMQ (reference sequence). This CDR3 is CASGPVRGKGTEAFF. DNA for the CDR3: TGTGCCAGCGGCCCCGTTCGGGGAAAAGGCACTGAAGCTTTCTTT.

This clonotype turned up a few times. J is TRBJ2-5 and V is TRBV28, with TRBD1 matching over 12 bases. Germline V lookup: CDR1 MDHEN, CDR2 SYDVKM. This CDR3 contains 16 residues. V lost 5 bases to trimming and J lost 4 bases; unmatched junction nucleotides: 8. CDR3 sequence: CASSPRDRGPLETQYF. CDR3 DNA sequence: TGTGCCAGCAGTCCCCGGGACAGGGGGCCCCTAGAGACCCAGTACTTC.

V and J are TRBV29-1 and TRBJ1-1; the D gene is possibly TRBD1 (5 bases). The V and J ends lost 4 bases and 0 bases respectively, with 15 bases between them. Germline CDR1 reads SQVTM; CDR2 reads ANQGSEA. The CDR3 is 15 amino acids. The CDR3 DNA reads as TGCAGCGTTGCCCTCCGACAGAATTTGAACACTGAAGCTTTCTTT. Amino acids: CSVALRQNLNTEAFF. The variable domain in full, with the rest retrieved from reference TRBV29-1 and TRBJ1-1, is SAVISQKPSRDICQRGTSLTIQCQVDSQVTMMFWYRQQPGQSLTLIATANQGSEATYESGFVIDKFPISRPNLTFSTLTVSNMSPEDSSIYLCSVALRQNLNTEAFFGQGTRLTVV.

This clonotype turned up a few times. V usage is TRBV19 and J usage is TRBJ2-5, with D possibly being TRBD2 (5 bases). V shed 3 bases and J shed 4 bases, with 12 bases lying between them. This CDR3 contains 14 residues. The V gene's germline CDR1 is LNHDA and CDR2 SQIVND (reference sequence). Written as DNA, the CDR3 is TGTGCCAGTAGTATGAGGGTGATCGGAGAGACCCAGTACTTC. Protein product: CASSMRVIGETQYF.

The sample holds many counts of this clonotype. V is TRBV28 and J is TRBJ1-5; no reliable D call. Trimming left V 4 bases short and J 0 bases short, with 4 bases between. The CDR3 is made up of 13 amino acids. Germline V gene lookup returns CDR1 MDHEN and CDR2 SYDVKM. The CDR3 bases are TGTGCCAGCAGTTCCCTTAGCAATCAGCCCCAGCATTTT. Its translation: CASSSLSNQPQHF.

DNA of the CDR3: TGTGCCAGCAGTGCCCGTTATACGCGGGCCTACAATGAGCAGTACTTC. It translates to CASSARYTRAYNEQYF. This chain uses TRBV12-3 or TRBV12-4 with TRBJ2-1; D is perhaps TRBD2 (5 bases). The DNA end favors TRBJ2-7, so the J call may be wrong. This CDR3 is 16 amino acids long.

V gene TRBV7-6 combines with J gene TRBJ2-1, with D possibly being TRBD2 (5 bases). V was trimmed by 4 bases and J by 5 bases, leaving 6 bases between them. CDR1 is SGHVS and CDR2 is FNYEAQ in the germline V gene. The CDR3 spans 12 residues. CDR3 DNA sequence: TGTGCCAGCAGCTCGGAGGACAATGAGCAGTTCTTC. Protein product: CASSSEDNEQFF.

The chain carries TRBV2 and TRBJ2-1; either TRBD1 or TRBD2 may supply D (5 bases each). The germline V and J ends were trimmed by 4 bases and 8 bases, with 24 bases remaining between them. The germline CDR1 and CDR2 sequences are SNHLY and FYNNEI. This CDR3 spans 17 amino acids. The CDR3 DNA follows: TGTGCCAGCAGTGCCCCACAACGCCTTTGGGGGTACCATGAGCAGTTCTTC. It specifies CASSAPQRLWGYHEQFF.

For this clonotype: At one boundary the junction diverges from the germline segment, which might be a read error. This rearrangement joins TRBV25-1 to TRBJ2-1, with 10 bases fitting TRBD2. CDR3 size: 17 residues. Germline V gives CDR1 MGHDK, CDR2 SYGVNS. CDR3 amino acids: CAGSELAGSPSYNEQFF. CDR3 DNA: TGTGCCGGCAGTGAACTAGCGGGGTCTCCTTCCTACAATGAGCAGTTCTTC.

This clonotype was seen more than once but under ten times. V gene TRBV10-3 combines with J gene TRBJ1-2, with 9 bases matching TRBD1. J lost 7 bases, V lost 4 bases, and 4 bases had no gene match. Looked up from germline, CDR1 is ENHRY and CDR2 is SYGVKD. The CDR3 has 13 residues. CDR3 amino acids: CAISVGQGFGYTF. For the CDR3, the DNA is TGTGCCATCAGTGTTGGACAGGGGTTTGGCTACACCTTC.

This clonotype occurred a few times. The chain links TRBV6-4 to TRBJ1-5; D perhaps matches TRBD1 (5 bases). From germline, CDR1 is MRHNA and CDR2 SNTAGT. The V gene lost 4 bases and the J gene lost 0 bases, with 13 bases spanning the gap. The CDR3 covers 16 residues. CDR3 nucleotides: TGTGCCAGCAGTGGCGGGACTGACGATAGCAATCAGCCCCAGCATTTT. Amino acid sequence: CASSGGTDDSNQPQHF.

The chain is built from TRBV20-1 and TRBJ2-3, with 9 bases matching TRBD2. Germline trimming cut 6 bases from V and 7 bases from J; bases unmatched to any gene: 11. CDR3 size: 14 residues. Looked up from germline, CDR1 is DFQATT and CDR2 is SNEGSKA (reference sequence). CDR3 in DNA: TGCAGTGCCGGGACTAGCAGGGGCTTGAATACGCAGTATTTT. Protein product: CSAGTSRGLNTQYF.

V usage is TRBV18 and J usage is TRBJ2-4, with D tentatively TRBD1 (7 bases). Germline CDR1 is KGHSH and CDR2 is LQKENI. The length of the CDR3 is 19 residues. The ends were cut back, 2 bases at V and 0 bases at J, with 20 bases in the middle. CDR3 protein: CASSPVSQGGTIAKNIQYF. CDR3 DNA: TGTGCCAGCTCACCAGTCTCGCAGGGGGGTACCATAGCCAAAAACATTCAGTACTTC.

This clonotype was seen a handful of times. The chain employs TRBV27 and TRBJ2-2, with D possibly matching TRBD1 (6 bases). V was trimmed by 7 bases and J by 2 bases, leaving 14 bases between them. Germline assignment: CDR1 MNHEY and CDR2 SMNVEV (reference sequence). The CDR3 loop spans 15 amino acids. DNA of the CDR3: TGTGCCAGCAAGGACAGACTTTTTAACACCGGGGAGCTGTTTTTT. It specifies CASKDRLFNTGELFF.

The chain combines TRBV7-2 with TRBJ1-2; D is perhaps TRBD1 (6 bases). Trimming shortened V by 1 base and J by 8 bases, and 11 bases separated the two germline ends. The V gene's germline CDR1 is SGHTA and CDR2 FQGNSA. The CDR3 spans 13 residues. DNA for the CDR3: TGTGCCAGCAGCTTAGGAGGACAGCCCGGCTACACCTTC. Protein: CASSLGGQPGYTF.

This clonotype was recorded a few times. Germline is not matched at one junction end, which may reflect a read error. The V and J genes are TRBV7-7 and TRBJ2-3; 9 positions match TRBD2. This CDR3 is built from 15 residues. CDR1 and CDR2 (germline): SSHAT, FNYEAQ (reference sequence). The CDR3 sequence: CASSFSGRLGDTQYF. For the CDR3, the DNA is TGTGCTAGCAGCTTTAGCGGGAGACTGGGAGATACGCAGTATTTT.

The chain uses TRBV21-1 and TRBJ2-3; no check of the table's D call, TRBD1, against the DNA was made. TRBV21-1 is described as a pseudogene. The CDR3 contains 15 residues. CDR3 in amino acids: CASSKDGQGTGTQYF. The CDR3 DNA reads as TGTGCCAGCAGCAAAGATGGACAGGGCACAGGTACGCAGTATTTT.

This clonotype has only a few counts. This sequence joins TRBV3-1 and TRBJ2-4, with TRBD2 as a possible D gene (5 bases). The DNA matches TRBJ2-7 better at its end, which makes the J call doubtful. The CDR3 contains 16 residues. Germline V CDR1 and CDR2: LGHDT, YNNKEL (reference sequence). The CDR3 loop reads CASSQDVGDYSYEQYF. In DNA form, the CDR3 reads TGTGCCAGCAGCCAAGACGTCGGCGACTACTCCTACGAGCAGTACTTC.

V and J are TRBV9 and TRBJ2-1; 11 bases are a match to TRBD2. The ends lost 2 bases at V and 12 bases at J; junction bases unmatched: 4. Germline assignment: CDR1 SGDLS and CDR2 YYNGEE. CDR3 length: 13 amino acids. CDR3: CASSVLAGGMQFF. The CDR3 nucleotides are TGTGCCAGCAGCGTCCTAGCGGGGGGCATGCAGTTCTTC.

V usage is TRBV3-1 and J usage is TRBJ2-3; D uncertain. Germline-derived CDR1 and CDR2 are LGHDT and YNNKEL (reference sequence). Trimming shortened V by 1 base and J by 7 bases, and 9 bases separated the two germline ends. CDR3 size: 13 residues. The CDR3 DNA reads TGTGCCAGCAGCCAAGTGCCACTCCATACGCAGTATTTT. Translating gives CASSQVPLHTQYF.

The chain is built from TRBV5-1 and TRBJ2-2; D gene unclear. The CDR3 spans 14 residues. CDR1 and CDR2 (germline): SGHRS, YFSETQ. Trimming shortened V by 0 bases and J by 3 bases, and 6 bases separated the two germline ends. The CDR3 region has the DNA TGCGCCAGCAGCTTGGTTGTGGACACCGGGGAGCTGTTTTTT. This translates into CASSLVVDTGELFF.

V and J are TRBV2 and TRBJ2-2; TRBD2 matches 11 bases. Germline CDR1 reads SNHLY; CDR2 reads FYNNEI. CDR3 length: 15 amino acids. Losses at the gene ends were 6 bases for V and 6 bases for J; bases not matched to a gene: 6. CDR3 nucleotides: TGTGCCAGCAGCCCTAGCGGGGGGTTTCCCGGGGAGCTGTTTTTT. Translated: CASSPSGGFPGELFF.

As concerns this clonotype: At one boundary the junction diverges from the germline segment, which might be a read error. The chain has TRBV11-2 and TRBJ1-2; possibly TRBD1 for D (6 bases). The CDR3 length is 15 residues. From germline, CDR1 is SGHAT and CDR2 FQNNGV. The CDR3 DNA sequence: TGTGCCAGCAGCTTAGGGCCAGGGGCTAACTATGGCCACACCTTC. As protein: CASSLGPGANYGHTF.

There are a few counts of this clonotype. The chain combines TRBV28 with TRBJ2-3, with TRBD1 as a possible D gene (6 bases). The CDR3 runs to 15 residues. The V end was cut by 7 bases, the J end by 1 base, with 15 bases between. Germline V gene lookup returns CDR1 MDHEN and CDR2 SYDVKM. The CDR3 loop is CASTAGAGGTDTQYF. The CDR3 nucleotides read TGTGCCAGCACCGCCGGGGCAGGGGGCACAGATACGCAGTATTTT. Complete variable domain (other parts from reference TRBV28 and TRBJ2-3): DVKVTQSSRYLVKRTGEKVFLECVQDMDHENMFWYRQDPGLGLRLIYFSYDVKMKEKGDIPEGYSVSREKKERFSLILESASTNQTSMYLCASTAGAGGTDTQYFGPGTRLTVL.